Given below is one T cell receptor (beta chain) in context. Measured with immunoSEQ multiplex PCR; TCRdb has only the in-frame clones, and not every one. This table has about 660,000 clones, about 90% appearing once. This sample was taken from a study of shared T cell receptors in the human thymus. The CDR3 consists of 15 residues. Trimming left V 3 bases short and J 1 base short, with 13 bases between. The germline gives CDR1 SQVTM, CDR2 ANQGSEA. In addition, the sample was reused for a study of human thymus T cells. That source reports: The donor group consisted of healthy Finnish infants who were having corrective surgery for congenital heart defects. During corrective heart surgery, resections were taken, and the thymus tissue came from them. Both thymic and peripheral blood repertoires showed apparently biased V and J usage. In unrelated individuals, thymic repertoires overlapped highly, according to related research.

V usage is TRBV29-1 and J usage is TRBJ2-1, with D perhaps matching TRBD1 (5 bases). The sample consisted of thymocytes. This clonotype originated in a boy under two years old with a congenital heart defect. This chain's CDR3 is CSVEVVGRSYNEQFF. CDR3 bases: TGCAGCGTTGAGGTAGTGGGGCGGTCCTACAATGAGCAGTTCTTC.